This TCR beta chain was sequenced for a study of blood T cells in healthy people across ages. This clonotype was counted between two and nine times. A J-beta primer mix and a sample-barcoded 5' primer were used in a second PCR of about 7 to 12 cycles. A single record per CDR3 protein comes from TCRdb applying MiXCR to the 5' RACE reads. The sample lists about 1.8 million distinct CDR3 sequences, less than 50% occurring once. The CDR3 runs to 14 residues. The V gene lost 4 bases and the J gene lost 0 bases, with 9 bases spanning the gap. The TCR originated in a middle-aged woman in good health. V usage is TRBV12-3 or TRBV12-4 and J usage is TRBJ1-1; D is undetermined. The sequenced sample was blood. CDR3: CASSSDQMNTEAFF. The DNA for the CDR3 is TGTGCCAGCAGTTCCGACCAAATGAACACTGAAGCTTTCTTT.